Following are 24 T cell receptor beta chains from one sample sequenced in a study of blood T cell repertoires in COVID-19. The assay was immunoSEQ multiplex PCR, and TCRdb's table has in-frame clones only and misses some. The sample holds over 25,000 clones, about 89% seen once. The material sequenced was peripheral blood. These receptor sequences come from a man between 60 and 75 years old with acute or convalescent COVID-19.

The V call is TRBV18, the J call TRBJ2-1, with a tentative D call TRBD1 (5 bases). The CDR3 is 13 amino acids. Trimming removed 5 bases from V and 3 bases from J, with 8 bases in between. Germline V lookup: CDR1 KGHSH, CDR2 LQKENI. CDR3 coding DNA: TGTGCCAGCTCAGGGGCTAGCTACAATGAGCAGTTCTTC. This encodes CASSGASYNEQFF.

CDR3 protein: CASRETGGTDTQYF. The CDR3 region has the DNA TGTGCCAGCAGGGAGACAGGGGGCACAGATACGCAGTATTTT. The V call is TRBV2, the J call TRBJ2-3, with 8 bases that match TRBD1. CDR1 SNHLY and CDR2 FYNNEI come from the germline V gene. J gave up 1 base and V 6 bases, and 3 bases lay outside the gene matches. The CDR3 runs 14 residues.

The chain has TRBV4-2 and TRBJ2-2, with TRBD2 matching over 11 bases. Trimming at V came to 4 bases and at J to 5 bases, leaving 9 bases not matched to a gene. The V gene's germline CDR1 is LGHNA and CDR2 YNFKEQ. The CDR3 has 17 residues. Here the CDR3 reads CASSRQLAGVDTGELFF. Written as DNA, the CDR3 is TGTGCCAGCAGCCGCCAACTAGCGGGAGTTGATACCGGGGAGCTGTTTTTT.

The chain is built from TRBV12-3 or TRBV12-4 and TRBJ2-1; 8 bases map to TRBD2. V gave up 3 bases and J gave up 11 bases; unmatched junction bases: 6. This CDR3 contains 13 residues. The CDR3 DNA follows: TGTGCCAGCAGTTTTGGTAGCGGGGTTAAGCAGTTCTTC. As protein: CASSFGSGVKQFF.

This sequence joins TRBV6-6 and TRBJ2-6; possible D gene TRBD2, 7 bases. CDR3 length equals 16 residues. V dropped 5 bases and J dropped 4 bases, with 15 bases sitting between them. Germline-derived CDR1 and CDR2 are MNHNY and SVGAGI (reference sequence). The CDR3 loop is CASSPGAGAGANVLTF. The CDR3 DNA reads TGTGCCAGCAGTCCCGGCGCGGGGGCCGGGGCCAACGTCCTGACTTTC.

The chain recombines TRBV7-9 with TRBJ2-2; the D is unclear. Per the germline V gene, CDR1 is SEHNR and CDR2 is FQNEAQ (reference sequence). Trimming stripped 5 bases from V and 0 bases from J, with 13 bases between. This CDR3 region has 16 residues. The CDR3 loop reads CASSPLTPANTGELFF. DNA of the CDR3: TGTGCCAGCAGCCCGTTGACACCTGCGAACACCGGGGAGCTGTTTTTT. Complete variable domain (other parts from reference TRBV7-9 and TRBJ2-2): DTGVSQNPRHKITKRGQNVTFRCDPISEHNRLYWYRQTLGQGPEFLTYFQNEAQLEKSRLLSDRFSAERPKGSFSTLEIQRTEQGDSAMYLCASSPLTPANTGELFFGEGSRLTVL.

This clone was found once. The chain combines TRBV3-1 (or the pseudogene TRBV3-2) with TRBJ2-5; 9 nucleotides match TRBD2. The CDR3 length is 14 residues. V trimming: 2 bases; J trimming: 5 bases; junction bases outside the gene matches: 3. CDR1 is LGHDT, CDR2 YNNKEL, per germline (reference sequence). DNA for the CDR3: TGTGCCAGCAGCCAAACTAGCGGGCGGGAGACCCAGTACTTC. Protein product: CASSQTSGRETQYF.

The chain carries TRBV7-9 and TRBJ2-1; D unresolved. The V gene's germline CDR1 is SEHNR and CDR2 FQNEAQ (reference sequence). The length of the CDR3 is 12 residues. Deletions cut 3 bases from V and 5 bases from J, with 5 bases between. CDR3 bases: TGTGCCAGCAGCTTGAACAACAATGAGCAGTTCTTC. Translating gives CASSLNNNEQFF.

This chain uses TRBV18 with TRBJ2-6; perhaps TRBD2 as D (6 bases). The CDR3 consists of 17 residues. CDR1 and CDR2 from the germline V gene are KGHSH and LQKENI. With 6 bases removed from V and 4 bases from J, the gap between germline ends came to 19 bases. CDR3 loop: CASSAGGISVGANVLTF. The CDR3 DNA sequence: TGTGCCAGCTCCGCCGGCGGGATATCTGTGGGGGCCAACGTCCTGACTTTC.

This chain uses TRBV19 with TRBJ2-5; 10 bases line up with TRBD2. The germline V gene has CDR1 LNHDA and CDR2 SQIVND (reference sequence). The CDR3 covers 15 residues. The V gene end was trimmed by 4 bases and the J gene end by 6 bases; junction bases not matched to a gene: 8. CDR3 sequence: CASSNQAGGPQTQYF. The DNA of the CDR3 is TGTGCCAGTAGTAACCAAGCGGGAGGGCCTCAGACCCAGTACTTC.

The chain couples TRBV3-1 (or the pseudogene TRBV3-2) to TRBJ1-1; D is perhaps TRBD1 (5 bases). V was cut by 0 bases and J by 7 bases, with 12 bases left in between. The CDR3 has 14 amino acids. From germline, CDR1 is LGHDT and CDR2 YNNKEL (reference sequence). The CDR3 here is CASSQDGQGGEAFF. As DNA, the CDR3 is TGTGCCAGCAGCCAAGATGGTCAGGGCGGTGAAGCTTTCTTT.

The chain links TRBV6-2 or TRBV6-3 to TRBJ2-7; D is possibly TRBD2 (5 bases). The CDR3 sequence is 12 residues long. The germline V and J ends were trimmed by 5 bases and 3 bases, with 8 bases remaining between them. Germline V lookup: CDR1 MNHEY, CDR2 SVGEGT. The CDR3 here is CASSTGSYEQYF. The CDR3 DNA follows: TGTGCCAGCAGTACGGGAAGCTACGAGCAGTACTTC.

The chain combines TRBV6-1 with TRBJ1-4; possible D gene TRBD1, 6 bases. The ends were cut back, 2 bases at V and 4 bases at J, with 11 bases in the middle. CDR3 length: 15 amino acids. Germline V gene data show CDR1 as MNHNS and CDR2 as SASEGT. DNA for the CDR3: TGTGCCAGCAGTGAAAGGGGGGGTATTAATGAAAAACTGTTTTTT. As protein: CASSERGGINEKLFF.

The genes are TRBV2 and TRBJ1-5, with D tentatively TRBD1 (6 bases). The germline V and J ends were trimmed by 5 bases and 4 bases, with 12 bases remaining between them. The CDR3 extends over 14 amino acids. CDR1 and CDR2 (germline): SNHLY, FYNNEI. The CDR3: CASSRNRVNQPQHF. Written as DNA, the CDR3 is TGTGCCAGCAGTAGGAACAGGGTAAATCAGCCCCAGCATTTT.

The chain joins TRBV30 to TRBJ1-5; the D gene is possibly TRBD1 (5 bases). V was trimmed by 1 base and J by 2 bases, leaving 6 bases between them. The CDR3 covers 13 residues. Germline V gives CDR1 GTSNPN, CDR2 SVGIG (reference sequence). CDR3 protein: CAWSGGGNQPQHF. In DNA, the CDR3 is TGTGCCTGGAGTGGGGGGGGCAATCAGCCCCAGCATTTT. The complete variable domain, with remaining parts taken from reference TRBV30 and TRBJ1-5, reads SQTIHQWPATLVQPVGSPLSLECTVEGTSNPNLYWYRQAAGRGLQLLFYSVGIGQISSEVPQNLSASRPQDRQFILSSKKLLLSDSGFYLCAWSGGGNQPQHFGDGTRLSIL.

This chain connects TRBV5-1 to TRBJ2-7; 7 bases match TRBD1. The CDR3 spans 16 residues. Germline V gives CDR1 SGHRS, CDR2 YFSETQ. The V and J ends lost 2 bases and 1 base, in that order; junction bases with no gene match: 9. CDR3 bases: TGCGCCAGCAGCTTACGGACAGGAGCTGTATCCTACGAGCAGTACTTC. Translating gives CASSLRTGAVSYEQYF. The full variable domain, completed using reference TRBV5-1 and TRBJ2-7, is KAGVTQTPRYLIKTRGQQVTLSCSPISGHRSVSWYQQTPGQGLQFLFEYFSETQRNKGNFPGRFSGRQFSNSRSEMNVSTLELGDSALYLCASSLRTGAVSYEQYFGPGTRLTVT.

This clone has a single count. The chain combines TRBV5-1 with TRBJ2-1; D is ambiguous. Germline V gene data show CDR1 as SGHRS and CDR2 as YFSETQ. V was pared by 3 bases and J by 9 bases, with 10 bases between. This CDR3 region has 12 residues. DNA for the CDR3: TGCGCCAGCAGCTCACAAGGCGGTGAGCAGTTCTTC. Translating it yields CASSSQGGEQFF. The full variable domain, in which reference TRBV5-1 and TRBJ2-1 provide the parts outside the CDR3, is KAGVTQTPRYLIKTRGQQVTLSCSPISGHRSVSWYQQTPGQGLQFLFEYFSETQRNKGNFPGRFSGRQFSNSRSEMNVSTLELGDSALYLCASSSQGGEQFFGPGTRLTVL.

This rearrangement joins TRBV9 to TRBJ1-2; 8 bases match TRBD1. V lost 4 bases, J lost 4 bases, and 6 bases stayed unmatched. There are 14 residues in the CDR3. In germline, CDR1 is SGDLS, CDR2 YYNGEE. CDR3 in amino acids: CASSTRQGFYGYTF. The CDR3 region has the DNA TGTGCCAGCAGCACCCGACAGGGGTTCTATGGCTACACCTTC.

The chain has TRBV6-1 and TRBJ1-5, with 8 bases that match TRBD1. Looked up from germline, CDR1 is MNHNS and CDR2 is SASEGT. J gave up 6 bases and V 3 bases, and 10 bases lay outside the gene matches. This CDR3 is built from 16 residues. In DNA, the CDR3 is TGTGCCAGCAGTGAGCTGGGACAGGCAGGAACTCAGCCCCAGCATTTT. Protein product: CASSELGQAGTQPQHF.

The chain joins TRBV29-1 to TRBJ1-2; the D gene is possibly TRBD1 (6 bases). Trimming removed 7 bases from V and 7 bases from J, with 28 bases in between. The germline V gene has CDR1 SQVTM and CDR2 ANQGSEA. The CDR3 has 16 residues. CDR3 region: CSAERTGYLPSSGYTF. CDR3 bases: TGCAGCGCGGAAAGAACAGGGTATCTTCCTTCCAGTGGCTACACCTTC. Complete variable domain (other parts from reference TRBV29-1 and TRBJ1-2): SAVISQKPSRDICQRGTSLTIQCQVDSQVTMMFWYRQQPGQSLTLIATANQGSEATYESGFVIDKFPISRPNLTFSTLTVSNMSPEDSSIYLCSAERTGYLPSSGYTFGSGTRLTVV.

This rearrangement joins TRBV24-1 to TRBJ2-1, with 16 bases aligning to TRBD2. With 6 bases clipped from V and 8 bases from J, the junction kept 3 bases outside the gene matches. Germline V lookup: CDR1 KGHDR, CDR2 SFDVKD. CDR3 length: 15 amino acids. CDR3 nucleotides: TGTGCCACCAGTCGGGGGACTAGCGGGAGGGATGAGCAGTTCTTC. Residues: CATSRGTSGRDEQFF.

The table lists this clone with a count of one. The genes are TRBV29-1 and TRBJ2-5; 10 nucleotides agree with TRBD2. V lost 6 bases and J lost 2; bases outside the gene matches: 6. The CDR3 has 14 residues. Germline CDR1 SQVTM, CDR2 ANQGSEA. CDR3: CSVGSGRIQETQYF. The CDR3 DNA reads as TGCAGCGTGGGTAGCGGGAGGATACAAGAGACCCAGTACTTC.

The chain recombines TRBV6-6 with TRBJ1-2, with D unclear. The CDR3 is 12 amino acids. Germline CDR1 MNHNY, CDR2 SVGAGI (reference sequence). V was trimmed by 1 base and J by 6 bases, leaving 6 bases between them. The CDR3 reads CASSYLGDGYTF. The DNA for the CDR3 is TGTGCCAGCAGTTACTTGGGAGATGGCTACACCTTC.

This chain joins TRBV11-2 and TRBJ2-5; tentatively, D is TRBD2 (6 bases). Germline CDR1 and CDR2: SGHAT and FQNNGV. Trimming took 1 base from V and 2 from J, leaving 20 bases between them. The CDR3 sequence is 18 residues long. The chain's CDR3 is CASSLGMMTSGLQETQYF. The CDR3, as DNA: TGTGCCAGCAGCTTAGGGATGATGACGAGCGGGCTACAAGAGACCCAGTACTTC.